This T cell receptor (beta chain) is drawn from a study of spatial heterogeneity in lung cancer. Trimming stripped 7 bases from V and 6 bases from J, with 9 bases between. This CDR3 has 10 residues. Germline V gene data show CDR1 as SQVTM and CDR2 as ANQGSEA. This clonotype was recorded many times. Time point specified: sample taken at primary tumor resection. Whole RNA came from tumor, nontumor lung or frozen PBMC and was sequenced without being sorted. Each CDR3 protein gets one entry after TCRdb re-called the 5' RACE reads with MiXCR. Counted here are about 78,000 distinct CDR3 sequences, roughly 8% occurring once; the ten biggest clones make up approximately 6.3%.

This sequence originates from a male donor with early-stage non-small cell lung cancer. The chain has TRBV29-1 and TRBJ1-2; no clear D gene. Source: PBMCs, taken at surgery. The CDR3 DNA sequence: TGCAGCGCGAAAACAAATGGCTACACCTTC. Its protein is CSAKTNGYTF.